One sample yielded the 7 T cell receptor beta chains listed below, sequenced in a study of T cells in Graves' hyperthyroidism and ophthalmopathy. TCR beta CDR3 regions were amplified from RNA. Using the HTBI primer set, a first-round RT-PCR was run on the TCR CDR3. MiXCR was run by TCRdb on the multiplex PCR reads, yielding one entry per CDR3 protein. Of about 660,000 distinct CDR3 sequences in the sample, about 45% are singletons; the top ten hold less than 9%. The sequenced sample was peripheral blood or thyroid tissue (not recorded which). These receptors came from an adult man with Graves' disease, either hyperthyroidism or ophthalmopathy (not recorded which).

The rearrangement uses TRBV11-2 and TRBJ1-5; maybe TRBD1 (5 bases). The CDR3 spans 17 residues. The germline V gene has CDR1 SGHAT and CDR2 FQNNGV. V was shortened by 4 bases and J by 1 base, with 17 bases between the two germline ends. This chain's CDR3 is CASSSWGVPGSNQPQHF. CDR3 nucleotide sequence: TGTGCCAGCAGCTCCTGGGGGGTACCGGGGAGCAATCAGCCCCAGCATTTT. Based on the CDR3 plus reference TRBV11-2 and TRBJ1-5, the full variable domain is EAGVAQSPRYKIIEKRQSVAFWCNPISGHATLYWYQQILGQGPKLLIQFQNNGVVDDSQLPKDRFSAERLKGVDSTLKIQPAKLEDSAVYLCASSSWGVPGSNQPQHFGDGTRLSIL.

V usage is TRBV20-1 and J usage is TRBJ1-6; no firm D call. The length of the CDR3 is 14 residues. The germline V and J ends were trimmed by 1 base and 3 bases, with 7 bases remaining between them. The germline CDR1 and CDR2 sequences are DFQATT and SNEGSKA (reference sequence). The DNA for the CDR3 is TGCAGTGCTAGAGGCCTAGACTATAATTCACCCCTCCACTTT. Its protein is CSARGLDYNSPLHF.

About this clonotype itself: The germline gene is not matched at one end of the junction; a read error may be the cause. This chain joins TRBV19 and TRBJ2-6; tentatively, D is TRBD1 (5 bases). Germline V gene sequence: CDR1 LNHDA, CDR2 SQIVND (reference sequence). The CDR3 sequence is 16 residues long. The DNA of the CDR3 is TGTGCCAGTAGTATATCTGGGGTTCCTGGGGCCAACGTCCTGGCTTTC. It codes for CASSISGVPGANVLAF.

This clonotype was seen only a few times. This sequence joins TRBV16 and TRBJ1-5; TRBD1 aligns across 8 bases. In germline, CDR1 is KGHSY, CDR2 FQNENV. Unmatched junction bases numbered 4, after V lost 1 base and J lost 5 bases. This CDR3 has 15 amino acids. DNA of the CDR3: TGTGCCAGCAGCCAATACAGGGGGATCGATCAGCCCCAGCATTTT. Translation: CASSQYRGIDQPQHF. The full variable domain, in which reference TRBV16 and TRBJ1-5 provide the parts outside the CDR3, is GEEVAQTPKHLVRGEGQKAKLYCAPIKGHSYVFWYQQVLKNEFKFLISFQNENVFDETGMPKERFSAKCLPNSPCSLEIQATKLEDSAVYFCASSQYRGIDQPQHFGDGTRLSIL.

This clonotype was observed a few times. This chain links TRBV7-2 with TRBJ1-5, with 7 bases matching TRBD1. Germline values: CDR1 SGHTA, CDR2 FQGNSA. The CDR3 is 14 residues long. V lost 5 bases, J lost 4 bases, and 5 bases stayed unmatched. This CDR3 reads CASSQGGRNQPQHF. In DNA, the CDR3 is TGTGCCAGCAGCCAAGGGGGCCGAAATCAGCCCCAGCATTTT.

Only a few counts were recorded for this clonotype. This sequence joins TRBV25-1 and TRBJ1-6, with 7 nucleotides matching TRBD1. Germline-derived CDR1 and CDR2 are MGHDK and SYGVNS. With V trimmed by 4 bases and J by 10 bases, 7 bases remained unmatched. CDR3 size: 14 residues. The CDR3 spells CASSARQGDSPLHF. The CDR3 coding sequence is TGTGCCAGCAGTGCTAGGCAGGGGGACTCACCCCTCCACTTT.

This clonotype was seen only a few times. A read error is likely, as this CDR3 ends without the conserved phenylalanine or tryptophan. V is TRBV29-1 and J is TRBJ1-1; D is unresolved. Trimming left V 4 bases short and J 4 bases short, with 13 bases between. This CDR3 has 13 residues. Germline CDR1 reads SQVTM; CDR2 reads ANQGSEA. CDR3 nucleotide sequence: TGCAGCGTTGGGGGTCGGGGTGGCACTGAAGCTTTCCTT. Its protein product is CSVGGRGGTEAFL.